The T cell receptor beta chain under discussion was sequenced for a study of cytomegalovirus exposure and HLA in healthy donors. The CDR3 is 15 amino acids. Germline V gene lookup returns CDR1 MNHNS and CDR2 SASEGT. V was shortened by 4 bases and J by 7 bases, with 17 bases between the two germline ends. With regard to this clone: The antigen remains undetermined.

Study-level findings and limits: What a later analysis reportedly showed was that an Asian-associated ancestry cluster had fewer N-insertions than the roughly 670-donor mean. Earlier analysis found most TCR beta V segments productive about 90% or about 30% of the time.

The PCR was carried out with 60 Vbeta primers and 13 Jbeta primers. In the original workflow: Later analysis identified tens of millions of unique TCR beta chains, roughly 11 million shared. Assay: immunoSEQ multiplex PCR; the TCRdb copy retains only in-frame clones and omits some. D and trimming come from the DNA, and the V and J calls and clone size come from that table. The data contain around 45,000 clones, approximately 68% of them singletons. The sequence came from a man aged 30 to 39 in good health and CMV-seronegative. The V gene is TRBV6-1, the J gene TRBJ1-5; the D is unclear. Sequencing was carried out using PBMCs. This CDR3 is CASSGVSGPGQPQHF. DNA for the CDR3: TGTGCCAGCAGTGGCGTCAGTGGGCCGGGGCAGCCCCAGCATTTT.